This TCR beta chain comes out of a study of blood T cell repertoires in COVID-19. Study-wide context: COVID-19 samples collected from the United States, Italy and Spain covered acute and convalescent phases. The analysed material was cDNA or gDNA that came from T cells, B-cell-depleted T cells, or PBMCs.

Assay: immunoSEQ multiplex PCR; the TCRdb copy retains only in-frame clones and omits some. The sample includes some 200,000 clones, about 75% of them seen just once. The V segment lost 4 bases and the J segment 1 base; nucleotides outside the gene matches: 5. The CDR3 spans 15 residues. Germline CDR1 and CDR2: SGHDT and YYEEEE. The specimen was peripheral blood. The chain recombines TRBV5-6 with TRBJ2-3; 8 nucleotides match TRBD1. This sequence was found in a woman aged 70-85 years with acute or convalescent COVID-19. CDR3 sequence (DNA): TGTGCCAGCAGCGAAACAGGGGGACGCACAGATACGCAGTATTTT. Protein product: CASSETGGRTDTQYF.